This TCR beta chain was captured by sequencing in a study of blood T cell repertoires in COVID-19 (dated by TCRdb to 2019 to 2021). For context, the study as a whole: The collaborator samples originated in the United States, Italy and Spain and spanned the acute and convalescent phases of COVID-19. A de-identified subject ID, COVID-19 status, age in years and sex were almost always included in the sample metadata. The repertoires were released in a freely available public database meant as a resource for research on the immune response to SARS-CoV-2. Deeply sampled blood TCRbeta repertoires from subjects exposed to, actively infected with, or recovered from COVID-19 were included in the dataset. Samples came from the ongoing ImmuneRACE study (first 160 participants) plus 1,254 subjects from 6 global collaborators. The prospective study material was composed of cDNA or gDNA derived from T cells, B-cell-depleted T cells, or PBMCs. Where HLA class I and class II types were available, the types were taken from metadata supplied by the sample provider, not from assay-based typing.

Each collaborating institution followed its own protocols to collect whole blood in K2EDTA tubes. Collaborator samples were shipped for TCRbeta analysis as frozen whole blood, isolated PBMCs, or DNA extracted from either sample type. The CDR3 runs 14 residues from the cysteine to the phenylalanine. Only CDR3 DNA remains: 42 bases, in frame from the first base. The junction carries 12 bases between V and J, which are trimmed by 5 bases and 2 bases respectively. The germline V gene (reference sequence) specifies LGHDT as CDR1 and YNNKEL as CDR2. Note on this clone: What this receptor recognizes is not known. The record has no base qualities; no much larger clone is one base away.

TCRbeta CDR3 regions were amplified from genomic DNA using the immunoSEQ Assay, a bias-controlled multiplex PCR. Concerning the study's data processing: The number of nucleated cells in each sample was estimated by amplification of reference gene primers within the assay. To quantify the absolute abundance of each unique TCRbeta CDR3 rearrangement, sequence reads were collapsed and filtered. For each sample, productive Simpson clonality was calculated as the square root of Simpson's diversity index over productive rearrangements. This immuneACCESS table, as held by TCRdb, lists in-frame sequences with V and J called but not all clones. Of the missing ones, under half trace to an unresolved V gene in checked studies; the others have no known cause. V and J calls and clone size are given by that table; D and trimming were obtained from the DNA. This sample is represented by 47,000 or so clones; 65% to 90% of them were singletons. The ten largest clones capture more than 2.5% of the sample.

The paper as a whole reports these results and caveats: The quantity of clinical and demographic metadata differed by source and by participant and was supplied without curation.

The chain is made from TRBV3-1 (or the pseudogene TRBV3-2) and TRBJ2-5; the D region possibly corresponds to TRBD2 (6 bases align). The receptor's source is a woman in her sixties or seventies with acute or convalescent COVID-19. Sequenced input: peripheral blood. At the DNA level, the sequence is TGTGCCAGCAGCTCGGGACTGTTACAAGAGACCCAGTACTTC. It translates to CASSSGLLQETQYF.